One sample yielded the 9 T cell receptor beta chains listed below, sequenced in a study of molecular identifiers for immune sequencing clone quantification. TCRdb redid the calling of the PCR reads with MiXCR, one entry per CDR3 protein. Of about half a million distinct CDR3 sequences in the sample, around 21% were seen once. The sample was naive CD8+ T cells from blood, with Jurkat cell RNA spiked in. Noted subset: FACS-sorted CD8+CD4-CCR7+CD45RA+ naive T cells. The source is a human donor in good health. Some libraries in this study had Jurkat cell RNA spiked in.

On this clonotype itself: It may be a read error: a sequence one base away is much more abundant. V and J are TRBV3-1 and TRBJ2-5; D is perhaps TRBD1 or TRBD2 (5 bases each). Germline values: CDR1 LGHDT, CDR2 YNNKEL (reference sequence). V was shortened by 4 bases and J by 13 bases, with 22 bases between the two germline ends. CDR3 size: 14 residues. The CDR3 spells CASSLLRDGGSLYF. The CDR3 coding sequence is TGTGCCAGCAGCCTTCTAAGGGACGGCGGGTCCCTGTACTTC.

Notes on this clonotype: This could be a read error, since a much larger clone is one nucleotide away. In nucleotides, the CDR3 is TGTGCCAGCGCCGGGAGTCTAAGCAATCAGCCCCAGCGTTTT. Translated: CASAGSLSNQPQRF. The V call is TRBV6-2 or TRBV6-3, the J call TRBJ1-5; D remains unclear. The CDR3 sequence is 14 residues long. In germline, CDR1 is MNHEY, CDR2 SVGEGT.

This clonotype was recorded many times. The rearrangement uses TRBV4-2 and TRBJ2-7; 7 bases map to TRBD1. There are 14 residues in the CDR3. Germline CDR1 is LGHNA and CDR2 is YNFKEQ. With 0 bases clipped from V and 4 bases from J, the junction kept 3 bases outside the gene matches. CDR3 nucleotides: TGTGCCAGCAGCCAAGATGGCAGGGGGTACGAGCAGTACTTC. Its protein is CASSQDGRGYEQYF.

The table lists this clonotype with many counts. The rearrangement uses TRBV27 and TRBJ2-5; perhaps TRBD1 as D (6 bases). The CDR3 is made up of 14 amino acids. Germline CDR1 and CDR2: MNHEY and SMNVEV (reference sequence). V lost 1 base to trimming and J lost 6 bases, with 12 bases between them. This CDR3 reads CASSLLGGRKTQYF. CDR3 bases: TGTGCCAGCAGTTTATTAGGGGGTAGAAAGACCCAGTACTTC.

The chain carries TRBV12-3 or TRBV12-4 and TRBJ2-2; D may match TRBD1 or TRBD2 (5 bases each). Trimming cost V 5 bases and J 4 bases, with 14 bases left between them. The CDR3 sequence is 15 residues long. The CDR3 bases are TGTGCCAGCAGTCGTGATGGGGGTAGCACCGGGGAGCTGTTTTTT. Residues: CASSRDGGSTGELFF.

This clonotype was detected only a few times. The V and J genes are TRBV30 and TRBJ1-1; no firm D call. Trimming pared 6 bases from V and 1 base from J, leaving 15 bases between. The CDR3 loop spans 14 amino acids. Germline V lookup: CDR1 GTSNPN, CDR2 SVGIG (reference sequence). CDR3 in DNA: TGTGCCTGCCGGCGGGGTATAGGGAACACTGAAGCTTTCTTT. Its translation: CACRRGIGNTEAFF.

In its sample, this clonotype was seen many times. The chain employs TRBV29-1 and TRBJ2-2, with D maybe TRBD1 (6 bases). This CDR3 has 12 residues. Trimming removed 7 bases at V and 5 bases at J, with 11 bases between. From germline, CDR1 is SQVTM and CDR2 ANQGSEA. The CDR3 DNA sequence: TGCAGCGGAATAGGGGGAACCGGGGAGCTGTTTTTT. As protein: CSGIGGTGELFF.

This clonotype was seen ten or more times. The V and J genes are TRBV6-5 and TRBJ1-1; 7 bases align to TRBD1. The ends lost 5 bases at V and 7 bases at J; junction bases unmatched: 7. The CDR3 extends over 13 amino acids. Germline-derived CDR1 and CDR2 are MNHEY and SVGAGI. The CDR3 region is CASSPTGSFEAFF. The DNA for the CDR3 is TGTGCCAGCAGTCCGACAGGGAGTTTTGAAGCTTTCTTT.

This clonotype has ten or more counts. V usage is TRBV5-1 and J usage is TRBJ2-5; D ambiguous. The CDR3 sequence is 13 residues long. Trimming cost V 2 bases and J 2 bases, with 7 bases left between them. Germline lookup yields CDR1 SGHRS and CDR2 YFSETQ. DNA of the CDR3: TGCGCCAGCAGCTTCGTAAGGCAAGAGACCCAGTACTTC. This codes for CASSFVRQETQYF.